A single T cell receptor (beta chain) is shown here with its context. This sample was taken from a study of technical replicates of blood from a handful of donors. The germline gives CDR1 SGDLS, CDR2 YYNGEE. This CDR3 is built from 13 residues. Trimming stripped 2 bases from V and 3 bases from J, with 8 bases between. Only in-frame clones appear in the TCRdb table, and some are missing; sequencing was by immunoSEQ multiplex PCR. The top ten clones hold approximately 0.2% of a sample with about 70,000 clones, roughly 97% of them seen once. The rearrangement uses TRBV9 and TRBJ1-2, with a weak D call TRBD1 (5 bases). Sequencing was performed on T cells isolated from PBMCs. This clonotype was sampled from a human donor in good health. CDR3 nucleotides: TGTGCCAGCAGCGTCCAGGGTGACTATGGCTACACCTTC. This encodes CASSVQGDYGYTF. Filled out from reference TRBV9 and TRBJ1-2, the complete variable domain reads DSGVTQTPKHLITATGQRVTLRCSPRSGDLSVYWYQQSLDQGLQFLIQYYNGEERAKGNILERFSAQQFPDLHSELNLSSLELGDSALYFCASSVQGDYGYTFGSGTRLTVV.